Described below is a single T cell receptor (beta chain) sequence and its context. Its antigen remains unidentified. Other DNA sequences of this sample code for an identical CDR3. The germline V gene has CDR1 LNHDA and CDR2 SQIVND (reference sequence). This CDR3 contains 13 residues. Trimming removed 3 bases at V and 4 bases at J, with 9 bases between. This sample was taken from a study of shared clonotypes between healthy human individuals. Broader study findings: It was observed that roughly 5.4% of naive CD4 clonotypes were shared across a few donors.

Running of the assay took place at deep level. For sorted subsets, 150 to 200 ng DNA per replicate equaled approximately 30,000 T cell genomes. TCRdb's table, derived via immunoSEQ multiplex PCR, lists solely in-frame clones and lacks some. The data contain 2 million to 2.5 million clones, around 93% of them seen just once; the ten biggest clones take up approximately 0.4%. This rearrangement joins TRBV19 to TRBJ1-1; no clear D gene. Sequenced sample: naive CD4+ T cells from PBMCs. The subset: CD45RA+ positively selected. The receptor was derived from a young man in good health. Some clones in this sample may be carry-over from other donors' samples. DNA for the CDR3: TGTGCCAGTAGTATCCGGGGATCCACTGAAGCTTTCTTT. Amino acid sequence: CASSIRGSTEAFF.